These T cell receptor beta chains were read from a single sample in a study of T-cell reconstitution after alpha-beta-depleted transplantation in children. One entry per CDR3 protein, called by TCRdb with MiXCR from the PCR reads. The repertoire has approximately 800,000 distinct CDR3 sequences, 15% to 20% of them found once; the top ten carry around 5%. This specimen was PBMCs, mostly from graft donor cells, taken 360 days after TCRalphabeta/CD19-depleted stem cell transplant. All receptors derive from a male patient under 18 who had a stem cell transplant for acute lymphoblastic leukemia, so the T cells may come from the graft donor. The conserved cysteine and the conserved F or W are not part of the CDR3 here.

v_gene: TRBV11-3
j_gene: TRBJ2-1
CDR3aa: ASSLSTSVANEQF

v_gene: TRBV12-3/TRBV12-4
j_gene: TRBJ2-1
CDR3aa: ASSLAASGSPVYNEQF

v_gene: TRBV7-9
j_gene: TRBJ2-3
CDR3aa: ASSRQGLFTDTQY

v_gene: TRBV24-1
j_gene: TRBJ2-2
CDR3aa: ATSDQPGLMNTGELF

v_gene: TRBV11-3
j_gene: TRBJ2-1
CDR3aa: ASSLGQGSRMSRF

v_gene: TRBV18
j_gene: TRBJ1-1
CDR3aa: ASWPDMNTEAF

v_gene: TRBV10-3
j_gene: TRBJ2-6
CDR3aa: AISELPSGANVLT

v_gene: TRBV5-1
j_gene: TRBJ2-5
CDR3aa: ASSLWGYEGGPSWETQY

v_gene: TRBV7-9
j_gene: TRBJ2-2
CDR3aa: ASSLALTRTTGELF

v_gene: TRBV4-1
j_gene: TRBJ2-7
CDR3aa: ASSQDTREQY

v_gene: TRBV18
j_gene: TRBJ2-1
CDR3aa: ASSLIGLAGVTYNEQF

v_gene: TRBV4-2
j_gene: TRBJ2-3
CDR3aa: ASSQEGAGGSDTQY

v_gene: TRBV13
j_gene: TRBJ2-3
CDR3aa: ASSSLGGDTQY

v_gene: TRBV10-1
j_gene: TRBJ2-3
CDR3aa: ASSESLRSSTDTQY

v_gene: TRBV20-1
j_gene: TRBJ2-7
CDR3aa: SAESGTEGLYEQY

v_gene: TRBV10-3
j_gene: TRBJ2-5
CDR3aa: AISESPGGAETQY

v_gene: TRBV27
j_gene: TRBJ2-7
CDR3aa: ASRPSGRTYEQY

v_gene: TRBV20-1
j_gene: TRBJ2-4
CDR3aa: SAPTGSQGARAKNIQY

v_gene: TRBV5-1
j_gene: TRBJ1-5
CDR3aa: ASSPGQGARGNQPQH

v_gene: TRBV6-5
j_gene: TRBJ2-7
CDR3aa: ASSSGWLEN

v_gene: TRBV7-9
j_gene: TRBJ2-7
CDR3aa: ASSLVAGVPDEQY

v_gene: TRBV20-1
j_gene: TRBJ2-7
CDR3aa: SAETQGAYEQY